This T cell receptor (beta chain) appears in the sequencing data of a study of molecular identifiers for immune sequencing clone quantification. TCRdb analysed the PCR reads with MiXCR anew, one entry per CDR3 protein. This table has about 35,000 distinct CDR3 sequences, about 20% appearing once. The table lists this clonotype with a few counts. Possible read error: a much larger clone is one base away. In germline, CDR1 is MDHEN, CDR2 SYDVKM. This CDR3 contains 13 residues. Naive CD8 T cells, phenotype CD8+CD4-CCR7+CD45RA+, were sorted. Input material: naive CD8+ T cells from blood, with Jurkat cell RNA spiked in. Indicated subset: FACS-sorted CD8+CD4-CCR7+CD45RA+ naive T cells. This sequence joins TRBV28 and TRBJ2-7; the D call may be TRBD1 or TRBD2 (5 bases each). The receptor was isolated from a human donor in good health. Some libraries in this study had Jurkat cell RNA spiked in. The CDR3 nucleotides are TGTGCCAGCAGTTTGGGGACGGCCTACGAGCAGTGCTTC. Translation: CASSLGTAYEQCF. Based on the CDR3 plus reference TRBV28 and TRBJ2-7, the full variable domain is DVKVTQSSRYLVKRTGEKVFLECVQDMDHENMFWYRQDPGLGLRLIYFSYDVKMKEKGDIPEGYSVSREKKERFSLILESASTNQTSMYLCASSLGTAYEQCFGPGTRLTVT.